This note documents a single TCR beta chain sequence. What it recognizes is unknown. A much larger clonotype is one base distant, so this may be a read error. The sample belongs to a study of T-cell reconstitution after alpha-beta-depleted transplantation in children. Broader study findings: One year after transplant, T-cell counts and diversity came mostly from newly produced T cells.

Germline values: CDR1 DFQATT, CDR2 SNEGSKA (reference sequence). The CDR3 is made up of 13 amino acids. Trimming removed 6 bases from V and 2 bases from J, with 14 bases in between. A library of TCRbeta sequences, prepared with unique molecular identifiers, was generated. A single record per CDR3 protein comes from TCRdb applying MiXCR to the PCR reads. Here the sample spans 200,000 to 250,000 distinct CDR3 sequences, roughly a tenth being singletons. The specimen comprised PBMCs, sampled before TCRalphabeta/CD19-depleted stem cell transplant. J is TRBJ2-7 and V is TRBV20-1; D gene unclear. The receptor was derived from a child under three years old with acute myeloid leukemia, due to receive a stem cell transplant. The CDR3 region is CSAPTRTTYEQYF. In DNA, the CDR3 is TGCAGTGCACCGACAAGGACCACCTACGAGCAGTACTTC.